Below, 5 T cell receptor beta chains from the same sample are listed, as sequenced in a study of blood T cell repertoires in COVID-19. Measured with immunoSEQ multiplex PCR; TCRdb has only the in-frame clones, and not every one. The data contain about 89,000 clones, 80% of them singletons. The sequenced material came from peripheral blood. These receptors originate from a woman older than 75 with acute or convalescent COVID-19.

The rearrangement uses TRBV24-1 and TRBJ2-5; D gene ambiguous. The CDR3 length is 13 residues. Germline V gene lookup returns CDR1 KGHDR and CDR2 SFDVKD. V was clipped by 3 bases and J by 4 bases, with 8 bases between them. CDR3 loop: CATSDGVGETQYF. CDR3 in DNA: TGTGCCACCAGTGATGGAGTGGGAGAGACCCAGTACTTC.

The J gene is TRBJ2-7, the V gene TRBV9; 10 bases align to TRBD2. Trimming cost V 3 bases and J 1 base; bases outside gene matches: 4. Germline CDR1 SGDLS, CDR2 YYNGEE. The CDR3 consists of 15 residues. The CDR3 protein is CASSEGTSVSYEQYF. CDR3 DNA: TGTGCCAGCAGCGAAGGGACTAGCGTGTCCTACGAGCAGTACTTC.

The chain is built from TRBV9 and TRBJ2-7; 9 bases fit TRBD1. This CDR3 has 15 residues. CDR1 is SGDLS, CDR2 YYNGEE, per germline. V was clipped by 2 bases and J by 0 bases; unmatched bases: 3. CDR3 sequence: CASSVGTGISYEQYF. Here the CDR3 DNA reads TGTGCCAGCAGCGTGGGGACAGGGATCTCCTACGAGCAGTACTTC.

The CDR3 reads CAINDGGWADTQYF. As DNA, the CDR3 is TGTGCCATCAACGACGGGGGGTGGGCAGATACGCAGTATTTT. V gene TRBV10-3 combines with J gene TRBJ2-3, with 7 bases identical to TRBD2. The germline V gene has CDR1 ENHRY and CDR2 SYGVKD. The CDR3 has 14 amino acids. V shed 7 bases, J shed 4 bases, and the junction held 8 bases outside the gene matches.

This clone has a handful of counts. V is TRBV3-1 (or the pseudogene TRBV3-2) and J is TRBJ2-6, with D possibly matching TRBD1 (7 bases). This CDR3 region has 15 residues. The germline gives CDR1 LGHDT, CDR2 YNNKEL (reference sequence). Trimming took 11 bases from V and 0 from J, leaving 14 bases between them. CDR3 sequence: CAAGQGDSGANVLTF. CDR3 DNA sequence: TGTGCCGCGGGGCAGGGGGACTCTGGGGCCAACGTCCTGACTTTC.